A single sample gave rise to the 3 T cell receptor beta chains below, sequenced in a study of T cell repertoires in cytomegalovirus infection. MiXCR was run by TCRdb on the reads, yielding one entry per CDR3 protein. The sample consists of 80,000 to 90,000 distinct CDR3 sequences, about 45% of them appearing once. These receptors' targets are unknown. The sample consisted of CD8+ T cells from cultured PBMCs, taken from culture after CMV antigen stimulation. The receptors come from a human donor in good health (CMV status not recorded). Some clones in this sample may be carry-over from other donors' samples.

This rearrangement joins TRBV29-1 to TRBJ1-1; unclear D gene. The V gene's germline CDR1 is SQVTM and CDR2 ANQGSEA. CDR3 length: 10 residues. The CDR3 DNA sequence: TGCAGTTACATGAACACTGAAGCTTTCTTT. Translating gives CSYMNTEAFF. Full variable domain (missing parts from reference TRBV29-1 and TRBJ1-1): SAVISQKPSRDICQRGTSLTIQCQVDSQVTMMFWYRQQPGQSLTLIATANQGSEATYESGFVIDKFPISRPNLTFSTLTVSNMSPEDSSIYLCSYMNTEAFFGQGTRLTVV.

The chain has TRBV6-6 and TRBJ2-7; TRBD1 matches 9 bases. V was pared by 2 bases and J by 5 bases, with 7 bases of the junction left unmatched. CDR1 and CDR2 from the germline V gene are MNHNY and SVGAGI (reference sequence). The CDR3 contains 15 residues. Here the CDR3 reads CASSYGRTGVNEQYF. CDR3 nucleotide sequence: TGTGCCAGCAGTTACGGGCGGACAGGGGTTAACGAGCAGTACTTC.

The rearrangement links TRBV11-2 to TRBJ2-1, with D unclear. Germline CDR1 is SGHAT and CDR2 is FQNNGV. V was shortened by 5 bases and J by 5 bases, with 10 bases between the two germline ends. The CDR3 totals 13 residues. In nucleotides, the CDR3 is TGTGCCAGCAGCCCCCGTTATCACAATGAGCAGTTCTTC. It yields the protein CASSPRYHNEQFF.